This T cell receptor (beta chain) came from a study of naive and memory T cell subsets. Study findings and constraints: Possibly reflecting memory cells re-expressing CD45RA, a few larger clonotypes occurred in naive repertoires, especially CD8. From naive to CM, EM and EMRA, diversity decreased and Gini increased. Over 90% of naive TCR sequences appeared only once, unlike memory subsets. RNA-based TCR counts may shift with T cell activation and differentiation.

An equimolar mix of two oligonucleotides served as the beta constant-region primer for TRBC1 and TRBC2. Ligated cDNA was amplified by four rounds of PCR with nested alpha and beta constant-region primers and SP2. Each CDR3 protein gets one entry after TCRdb re-called the UMI-ligation and nested PCR reads with MiXCR. The sample shows approximately 90,000 distinct CDR3 sequences, roughly 12% of them seen only once. The CDR3 loop spans 14 amino acids. CDR1 LNHDA and CDR2 SQIVND come from the germline V gene (reference sequence). V was pared by 5 bases and J by 6 bases, with 16 bases between. In regard to this clonotype: Its antigen remains unidentified.

The receptor was isolated from a human donor in good health. Specimen: naive CD4+ T cells from blood. The chain recombines TRBV19 with TRBJ1-2, with no clear D. CDR3 sequence: CASSRAGITDGYTF. CDR3 in DNA: TGTGCCAGTAGTCGGGCAGGTATTACAGATGGCTACACCTTC.